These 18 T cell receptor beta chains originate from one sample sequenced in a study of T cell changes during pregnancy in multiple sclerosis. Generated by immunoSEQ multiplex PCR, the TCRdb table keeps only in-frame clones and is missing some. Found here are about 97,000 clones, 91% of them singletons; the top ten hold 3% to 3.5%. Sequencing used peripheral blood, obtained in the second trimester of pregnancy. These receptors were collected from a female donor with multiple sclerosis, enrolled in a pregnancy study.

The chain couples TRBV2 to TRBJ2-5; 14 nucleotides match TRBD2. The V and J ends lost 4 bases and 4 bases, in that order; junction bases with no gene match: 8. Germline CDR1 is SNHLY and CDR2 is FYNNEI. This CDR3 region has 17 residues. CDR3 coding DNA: TGTGCCAGCAGTGGACTGACTAGCGGGAGGGCAGGAGAGACCCAGTACTTC. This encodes CASSGLTSGRAGETQYF.

Here the CDR3 DNA reads TGTGCCAGCAGCGTCACTAGCGGGATGGATACGCAGTATTTT. Its protein is CASSVTSGMDTQYF. The chain recombines TRBV9 with TRBJ2-3, with 10 bases fitting TRBD2. V lost 2 bases, J lost 6 bases, and 3 bases stayed unmatched. CDR1 and CDR2 (germline): SGDLS, YYNGEE. The CDR3 loop spans 14 amino acids. The full variable domain, completed using reference TRBV9 and TRBJ2-3, is DSGVTQTPKHLITATGQRVTLRCSPRSGDLSVYWYQQSLDQGLQFLIQYYNGEERAKGNILERFSAQQFPDLHSELNLSSLELGDSALYFCASSVTSGMDTQYFGPGTRLTVL.

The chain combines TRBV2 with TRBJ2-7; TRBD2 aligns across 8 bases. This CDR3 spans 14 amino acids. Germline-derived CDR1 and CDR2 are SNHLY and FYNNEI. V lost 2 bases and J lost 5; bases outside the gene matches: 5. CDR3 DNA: TGTGCCAGCAGTGAAAGCAGCGGGAGCAACGAGCAGTACTTC. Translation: CASSESSGSNEQYF.

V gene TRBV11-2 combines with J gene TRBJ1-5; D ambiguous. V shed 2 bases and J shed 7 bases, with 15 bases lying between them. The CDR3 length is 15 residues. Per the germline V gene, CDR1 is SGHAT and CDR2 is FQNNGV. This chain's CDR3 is CASSLRPSAEQPQHF. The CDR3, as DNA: TGTGCCAGCAGCTTAAGGCCTAGCGCGGAACAGCCCCAGCATTTT.

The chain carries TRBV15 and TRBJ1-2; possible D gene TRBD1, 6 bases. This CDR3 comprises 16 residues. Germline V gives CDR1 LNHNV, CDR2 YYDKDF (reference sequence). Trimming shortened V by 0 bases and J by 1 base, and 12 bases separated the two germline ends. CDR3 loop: CATSRDWGGLNYGYTF. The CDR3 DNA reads TGTGCCACCAGCAGAGATTGGGGGGGCCTTAACTATGGCTACACCTTC.

The CDR3 loop reads CASSRTTGIGGYTF. CDR3 bases: TGTGCCAGTAGTAGAACGACAGGGATAGGTGGCTACACCTTC. The J gene is TRBJ1-2, the V gene TRBV19; 7 bases line up with TRBD1. After removal of 4 bases from V and 7 bases from J, the junction contained 9 bases not matched to a gene. CDR1 is LNHDA, CDR2 SQIVND, per germline (reference sequence). This CDR3 region has 14 residues.

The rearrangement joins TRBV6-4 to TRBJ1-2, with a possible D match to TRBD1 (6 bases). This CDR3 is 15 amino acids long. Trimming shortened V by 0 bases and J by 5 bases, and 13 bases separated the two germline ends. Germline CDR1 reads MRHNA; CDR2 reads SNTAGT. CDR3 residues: CASSDSRDIRYGYTF. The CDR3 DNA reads TGTGCCAGCAGTGACTCCCGGGACATCAGATATGGCTACACCTTC.

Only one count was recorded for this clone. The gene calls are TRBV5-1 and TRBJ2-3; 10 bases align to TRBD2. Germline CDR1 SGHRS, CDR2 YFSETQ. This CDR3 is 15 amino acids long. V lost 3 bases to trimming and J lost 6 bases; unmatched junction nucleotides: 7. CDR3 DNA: TGCGCCAGCAGCTCCGGACTAGCGGTGGCGGATACGCAGTATTTT. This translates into CASSSGLAVADTQYF.

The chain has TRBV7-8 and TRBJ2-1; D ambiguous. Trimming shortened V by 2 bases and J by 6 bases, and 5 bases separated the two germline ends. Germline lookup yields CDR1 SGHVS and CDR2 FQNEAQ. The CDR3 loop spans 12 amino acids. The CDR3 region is CASSLSGNEQFF. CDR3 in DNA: TGTGCCAGCAGCTTATCAGGCAATGAGCAGTTCTTC. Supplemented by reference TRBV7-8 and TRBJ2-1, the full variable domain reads GAGVSQSPRYKVAKRGQDVALRCDPISGHVSLFWYQQALGQGPEFLTYFQNEAQLDKSGLPSDRFFAERPEGSVSTLKIQRTQQEDSAVYLCASSLSGNEQFFGPGTRLTVL.

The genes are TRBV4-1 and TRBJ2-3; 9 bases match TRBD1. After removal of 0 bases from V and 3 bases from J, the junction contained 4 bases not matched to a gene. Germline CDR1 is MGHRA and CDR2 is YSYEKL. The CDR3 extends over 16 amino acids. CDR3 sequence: CASSQDSTGGTDTQYF. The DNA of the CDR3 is TGCGCCAGCAGCCAAGATTCGACAGGGGGGACAGATACGCAGTATTTT.

CDR3 bases: TGTGCCAGTAGTAGGGGACTAGCGGGAGCGGACATTCAGTACTTC. Protein product: CASSRGLAGADIQYF. The chain employs TRBV19 and TRBJ2-4; TRBD2 matches at 14 bases. This CDR3 is built from 15 residues. Trimming cost V 4 bases and J 8 bases; bases outside gene matches: 4. Germline-derived CDR1 and CDR2 are LNHDA and SQIVND (reference sequence).

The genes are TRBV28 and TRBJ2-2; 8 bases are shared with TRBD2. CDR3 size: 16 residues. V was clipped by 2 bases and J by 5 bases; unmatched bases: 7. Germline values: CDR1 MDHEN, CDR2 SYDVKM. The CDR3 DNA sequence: TGTGCCAGCAGTTTAAGCCCCGAGCGGGAGACCGGGGAGCTGTTTTTT. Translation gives CASSLSPERETGELFF.

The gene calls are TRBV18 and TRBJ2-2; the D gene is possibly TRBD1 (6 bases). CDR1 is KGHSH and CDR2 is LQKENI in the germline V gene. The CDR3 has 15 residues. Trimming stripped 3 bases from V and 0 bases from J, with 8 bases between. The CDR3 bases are TGTGCCAGCTCACCCGACAGGACGAACACCGGGGAGCTGTTTTTT. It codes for CASSPDRTNTGELFF.

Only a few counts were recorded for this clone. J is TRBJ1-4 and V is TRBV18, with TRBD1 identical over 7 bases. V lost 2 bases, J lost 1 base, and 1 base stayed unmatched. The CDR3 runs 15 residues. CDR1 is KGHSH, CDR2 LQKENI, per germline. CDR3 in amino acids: CASSPRQGTNEKLFF. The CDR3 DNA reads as TGTGCCAGCTCACCAAGACAGGGAACTAATGAAAAACTGTTTTTT.

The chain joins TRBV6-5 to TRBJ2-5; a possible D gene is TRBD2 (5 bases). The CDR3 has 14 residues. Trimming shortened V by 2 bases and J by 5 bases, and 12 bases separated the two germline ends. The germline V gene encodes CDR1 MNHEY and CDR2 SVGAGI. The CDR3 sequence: CASSYGRGGETQYF. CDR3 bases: TGTGCCAGCAGTTACGGGAGAGGCGGGGAGACCCAGTACTTC.

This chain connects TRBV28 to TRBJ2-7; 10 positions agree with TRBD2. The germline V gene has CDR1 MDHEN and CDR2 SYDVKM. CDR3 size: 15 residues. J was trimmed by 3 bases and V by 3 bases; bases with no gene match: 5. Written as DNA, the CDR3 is TGTGCCAGCAGTTTCCCGGGACTAGCGAGCTACGAGCAGTACTTC. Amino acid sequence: CASSFPGLASYEQYF.

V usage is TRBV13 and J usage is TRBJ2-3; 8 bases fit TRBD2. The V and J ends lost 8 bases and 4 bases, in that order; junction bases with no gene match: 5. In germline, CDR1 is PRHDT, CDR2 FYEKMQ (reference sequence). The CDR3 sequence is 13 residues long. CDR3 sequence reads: CASGSGSADTQYF. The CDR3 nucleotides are TGTGCCAGCGGGAGCGGGAGTGCAGATACGCAGTATTTT.

Here the CDR3 reads CASSPPRRTSGSGYIQYF. The CDR3 coding sequence is TGTGCCAGCAGTCCACCGAGGAGGACTAGCGGAAGTGGGTACATTCAGTACTTC. The chain uses TRBV7-2 and TRBJ2-4, with 10 bases that match TRBD2. Trimming at V came to 6 bases and at J to 8 bases, leaving 19 bases not matched to a gene. The CDR3 is 18 residues long. In germline, CDR1 is SGHTA, CDR2 FQGNSA.